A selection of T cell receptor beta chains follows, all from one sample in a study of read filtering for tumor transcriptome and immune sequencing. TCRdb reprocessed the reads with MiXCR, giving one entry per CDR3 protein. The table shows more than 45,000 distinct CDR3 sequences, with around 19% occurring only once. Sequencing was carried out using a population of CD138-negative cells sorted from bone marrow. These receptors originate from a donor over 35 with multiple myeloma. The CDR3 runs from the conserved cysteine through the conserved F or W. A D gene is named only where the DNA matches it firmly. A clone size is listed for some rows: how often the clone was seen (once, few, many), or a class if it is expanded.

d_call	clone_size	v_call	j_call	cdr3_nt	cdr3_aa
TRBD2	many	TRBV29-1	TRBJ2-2	TGCAGCGTTGGGAGGGAGGGCCTAGGGACCGGGGAGCTGTTTTTT	CSVGREGLGTGELFF
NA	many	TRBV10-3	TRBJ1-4	TGTGCCATCGGAGAGACAGGACCTCTTGAAAAACTGTTTTTT	CAIGETGPLEKLFF
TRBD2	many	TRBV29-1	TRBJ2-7	TGCAGCGTTGGGACTAGCGGGTTGTCCTACGAGCAGTACTTC	CSVGTSGLSYEQYF
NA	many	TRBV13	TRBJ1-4	TGTGCCAGCAGCCGCCGATTAAACCGGGTCCTCGGTAATGAAAAACTGTTTTTT	CASSRRLNRVLGNEKLFF
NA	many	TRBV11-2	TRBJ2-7	TGTGCCAGCAGCTTAGGAACGGGAGACTTCCCCTCCTACGAGCAGTACTTC	CASSLGTGDFPSYEQYF
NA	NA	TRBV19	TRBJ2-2	TGTGCCAGTACTTCTGGACACTCGAACACCGGGGAGCTGTTTTTT	CASTSGHSNTGELFF
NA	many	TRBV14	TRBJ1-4	TGTGCCAGCAGCCAAGATCGGAGGGGTAATAATGAAAAACTGTTTTTT	CASSQDRRGNNEKLFF
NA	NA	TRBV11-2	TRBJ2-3	TGTGCCAGCAGCTTACCACTCTCCACAGATACGCAGTACTTT	CASSLPLSTDTQYF
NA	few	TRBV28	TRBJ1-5	TGTGCCAGCAGTAAACCCGGACAAAGCAATCAGCCCCAGCATTTT	CASSKPGQSNQPQHF
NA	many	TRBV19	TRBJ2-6	TGTGCCAGTAGACTAATAACTGGGGCCAACGTCCTGACTTTC	CASRLITGANVLTF
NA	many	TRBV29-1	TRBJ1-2	TGCAGCGTCCCCACAGAGGGAGGTGGCTACACCTTC	CSVPTEGGGYTF
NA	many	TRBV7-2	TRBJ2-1	TGTGCCAGCAGCCTGGGGAGCAAAAGGTACAATGAGCAGTTCTTC	CASSLGSKRYNEQFF
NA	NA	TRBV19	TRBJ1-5	TGTGCCAGTAGCCAACAAAATAGCAATCAGCCCCAGCATTTT	CASSQQNSNQPQHF
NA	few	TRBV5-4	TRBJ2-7	TGTGCCAGCAGCTTGGGGGGGGCGGGAGTCCCCTACGAGCAGTACTTC	CASSLGGAGVPYEQYF